This T cell receptor (beta chain) was captured in a study of T cell repertoires in cytomegalovirus infection. The CDR3 is made up of 14 amino acids. The V end lost 5 bases, the J end lost 7 bases, and 18 bases lay between the germline ends. CDR1 is SGHTA and CDR2 is FQGNSA in the germline V gene. One entry per CDR3 protein results from TCRdb running MiXCR on the reads. The sample includes hundreds of thousands of distinct CDR3 sequences, 33% of them seen just once. This clonotype was recorded many times. As yet, its antigen is unknown. The material was cultured PBMCs, obtained from culture after CMV antigen stimulation. V gene TRBV7-2 combines with J gene TRBJ2-7; D may be TRBD2 (6 bases). This TCR was sampled from a human donor in good health (CMV status not recorded). Some clones in this sample may be carry-over from other donors' samples. CDR3 protein: CASSRPEGSGEQYF. DNA of the CDR3: TGTGCCAGCAGCCGACCGGAGGGGTCAGGGGAGCAGTACTTC.